This record covers a single TCR beta chain. V gave up 4 bases and J gave up 6 bases; unmatched junction bases: 18. CDR1 is SGHRS and CDR2 is YFSETQ in the germline V gene. The CDR3 runs to 18 residues. The entry originates in a study of control samples from healthy donors and cancer patients. Measured with immunoSEQ multiplex PCR; TCRdb has only the in-frame clones, and not every one. The sample contains 130,000 or so clones, 90% of which appear only once. The chain is built from TRBV5-1 and TRBJ2-3; 9 bases map to TRBD2. The TCR comes from a man in his forties or fifties in good health. Sequenced input: blood. The CDR3 DNA follows: TGCGCCAGCAGCGCTCTTCCGGATAGCGGGGGACCTAAGGATACGCAGTATTTT. Protein sequence: CASSALPDSGGPKDTQYF.